Listed below are T cell receptor beta chains from one sample, sequenced in a study of control samples from healthy donors and cancer patients. Sequenced by immunoSEQ multiplex PCR; TCRdb stores in-frame clones only, minus some. The sample includes 150,000 to 200,000 clones, more than 85% of them seen just once. The source material was blood. The receptor set was obtained from a woman aged 40 to 50 in good health. The conserved cysteine and the conserved F or W are not part of the CDR3 here.

>TRBV7-8|TRBJ2-2|12
ASSSQGATGELF
>TRBV4-1|TRBJ2-7|13
ASSPYGTDTYEQY
>TRBV4-1|TRBJ2-1|11
ASTHRGAGEQF
>TRBV28|TRBJ1-2|9
ASRDSYGYT
>TRBV19|TRBJ2-7|11
ASSYGRDYEQY
>TRBV28|TRBJ1-1|11
ASSLSGGLGAF
>TRBV5-1|TRBJ2-3|14
ASSVSGGGDTDTQY
>TRBV2|TRBJ1-5|14
ASSEGGQYSNQPQH
>TRBV18|TRBJ1-6|12
ASSPASGDSPLH
>TRBV9|TRBJ1-1|12
ASSVDGSSTEAF
>TRBV18|TRBJ1-2|12
ASSPPGQNYGYT
>TRBV5-1|TRBJ2-7|12
ASSTGLAGSEQY
>TRBV6-5|TRBJ2-7|12
ASSNNRAPYEQY
>TRBV5-5|TRBJ2-5|12
ASRKSLGQETQY
>TRBV25-1|TRBJ2-3|11
ASRGQNLDTQY
>TRBV6-5|TRBJ2-1|12
ASTRDMSYNEQF
>TRBV27|TRBJ2-1|10
ASGRLVDEQF
>TRBV4-1|TRBJ2-1|14
ASSRTGTSGLREQF
>TRBV10-1|TRBJ2-3|13
ASSEFGTTSDTQY
>TRBV7-6|TRBJ1-1|15
ASSARGPGHPNTEAF
>TRBV4-2|TRBJ2-5|13
ASSQAWDREETQY
>TRBV12-3/TRBV12-4|TRBJ2-7|11
ASSLASIYEQY
>TRBV10-3|TRBJ2-7|14
AISAHEASGGPEQY
>TRBV2|TRBJ1-4|12
ASSITKGQEKLF
>TRBV4-1|TRBJ2-7|15
ASSQVASTGVFYEQY
>TRBV5-4|TRBJ2-7|13
ASSVFGTGGFEQY
>TRBV5-4|TRBJ2-5|13
ASSPSGGAGETQY
>TRBV2|TRBJ2-2|13
ASSDRVLNTGELF
>TRBV7-8|TRBJ2-3|12
ASSLGSDTDTQY
>TRBV5-5|TRBJ1-4|14
ASSPQVVATNEKLF
>TRBV6-6|TRBJ1-2|12
ASSYSPGLEGYT
>TRBV3-1/TRBV3-2|TRBJ2-6|16
ASSRTGGALPGANVLT
>TRBV27|TRBJ1-6|14
ASSSPRGSYNSPLH